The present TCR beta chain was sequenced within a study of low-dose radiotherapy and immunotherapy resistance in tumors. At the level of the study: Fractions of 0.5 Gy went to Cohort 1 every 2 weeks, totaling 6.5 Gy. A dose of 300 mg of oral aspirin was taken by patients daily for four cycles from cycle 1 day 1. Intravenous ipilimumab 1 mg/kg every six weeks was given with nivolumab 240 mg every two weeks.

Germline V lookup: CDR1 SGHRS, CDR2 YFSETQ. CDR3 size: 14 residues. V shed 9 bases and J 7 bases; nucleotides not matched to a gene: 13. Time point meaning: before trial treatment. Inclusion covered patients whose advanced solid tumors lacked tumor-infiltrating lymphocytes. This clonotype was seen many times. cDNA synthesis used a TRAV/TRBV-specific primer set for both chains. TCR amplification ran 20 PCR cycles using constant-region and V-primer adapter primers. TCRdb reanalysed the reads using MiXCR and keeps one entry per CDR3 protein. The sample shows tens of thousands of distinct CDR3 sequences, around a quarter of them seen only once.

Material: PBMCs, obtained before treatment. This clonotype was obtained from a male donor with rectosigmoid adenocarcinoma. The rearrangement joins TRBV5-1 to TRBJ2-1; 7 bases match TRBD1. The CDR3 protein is CATEEAEGANEQFF. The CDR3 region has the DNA TGCGCCACCGAGGAGGCTGAGGGGGCTAATGAGCAGTTCTTC.